Detailed here is one T cell receptor beta chain. This record comes from a study of T cell changes during pregnancy in multiple sclerosis. V was clipped by 7 bases and J by 4 bases, with 16 bases between them. The V gene's germline CDR1 is SQVTM and CDR2 ANQGSEA. CDR3 size: 13 residues. Assay used: immunoSEQ multiplex PCR; TCRdb lists only in-frame clones, some missing. The sample carries around 77,000 clones, around nine tenths recorded once. The V call is TRBV29-1, the J call TRBJ1-2; maybe TRBD1 (6 bases). Sequenced material: peripheral blood, taken in the third trimester of pregnancy. The sequence derives from a female donor with multiple sclerosis, enrolled in a pregnancy study. Written as DNA, the CDR3 is TGCAGCGACTCGGACAGAGCAGGCTATGGCTACACCTTC. Protein sequence: CSDSDRAGYGYTF.